Presented here are 17 T cell receptor beta chains from one specimen sequenced in a study of T cell responses to AZD1222 COVID-19 vaccine. Sequencing used immunoSEQ multiplex PCR; TCRdb keeps in-frame clones, though not all of them. The sample includes some 120,000 clones, about 86% seen only once; the top ten take over 7.5%. The sample here was peripheral blood, taken on day 0 of AZD1222 vaccination. The receptors shown here come from an adult in good health.

The chain uses TRBV5-5 and TRBJ1-4, with TRBD1 matching 10 bases. Germline V gene sequence: CDR1 SGHKS, CDR2 YYEKEE (reference sequence). The CDR3 runs to 16 residues. V trimming: 4 bases; J trimming: 3 bases; junction bases outside the gene matches: 6. CDR3 residues: CASSRDRGPANEKLFF. Written as DNA, the CDR3 is TGTGCCAGCAGCCGCGACAGGGGGCCGGCTAATGAAAAACTGTTTTTT.

The rearrangement uses TRBV19 and TRBJ1-1; D is perhaps TRBD1 (5 bases). The V gene's germline CDR1 is LNHDA and CDR2 SQIVND (reference sequence). The CDR3 runs 14 residues. Deletions cut 5 bases from V and 7 bases from J, with 17 bases between. This CDR3 is CASSYASGTHEAFF. CDR3 bases: TGTGCCAGTAGTTACGCCTCCGGGACCCATGAAGCTTTCTTT.

This clone was seen only once. V usage is TRBV29-1 and J usage is TRBJ2-7, with 9 positions matching TRBD1. Germline-derived CDR1 and CDR2 are SQVTM and ANQGSEA. The CDR3 spans 13 residues. The junction had 4 bases not matched to a gene; V was cut back by 7 bases and J by 0 bases. The CDR3 DNA is TGCAGCGGGAGGGACAGGGTCTCCTACGAGCAGTACTTC. Its translation: CSGRDRVSYEQYF.

V usage is TRBV28 and J usage is TRBJ1-2; D is unclear. Trimming removed 0 bases at V and 6 bases at J, with 8 bases between. The V gene's germline CDR1 is MDHEN and CDR2 SYDVKM. The CDR3 covers 13 residues. CDR3 coding DNA: TGTGCCAGCAGTTTATGGGGTCCACATGGCTACACCTTC. This encodes CASSLWGPHGYTF.

This chain joins TRBV18 and TRBJ1-2, with a possible D match to TRBD1 (6 bases). CDR1 is KGHSH and CDR2 is LQKENI in the germline V gene. V lost 1 base to trimming and J lost 7 bases, with 16 bases between them. This CDR3 has 15 amino acids. The CDR3 nucleotides are TGTGCCAGCTCACCACAGAAGGGGGGGCAGGCTGGCTACACCTTC. Protein sequence: CASSPQKGGQAGYTF.

The chain couples TRBV19 to TRBJ1-1, with a weak D call TRBD1 (6 bases). V was shortened by 6 bases and J by 1 base, with 18 bases between the two germline ends. Germline lookup yields CDR1 LNHDA and CDR2 SQIVND (reference sequence). The CDR3 has 16 residues. The CDR3 coding sequence is TGTGCCAGTAGACCTCCTTCAGGGGTGGAGAACACTGAAGCTTTCTTT. It codes for CASRPPSGVENTEAFF.

The chain recombines TRBV6-5 with TRBJ1-3, with D perhaps TRBD1 (5 bases). Trimming took off 3 bases at V and 1 base at J, with 13 bases between the two ends. The CDR3 is 16 amino acids. The germline V gene has CDR1 MNHEY and CDR2 SVGAGI. For the CDR3, the DNA is TGTGCCAGCAGTTATAATAGGGGCCCGTCTGGAAACACCATATATTTT. Amino acids: CASSYNRGPSGNTIYF.

This chain uses TRBV9 with TRBJ2-7, with 9 bases fitting TRBD1. Unmatched junction bases numbered 7, after V lost 5 bases and J lost 1 base. The CDR3 contains 15 residues. Germline loops: CDR1 SGDLS, CDR2 YYNGEE. CDR3 coding DNA: TGTGCCAGCAGTGCCCGGGACAGGGCATCCTACGAGCAGTACTTC. Its protein product is CASSARDRASYEQYF. Looking up the rest from reference TRBV9 and TRBJ2-7 gives the full variable domain: DSGVTQTPKHLITATGQRVTLRCSPRSGDLSVYWYQQSLDQGLQFLIQYYNGEERAKGNILERFSAQQFPDLHSELNLSSLELGDSALYFCASSARDRASYEQYFGPGTRLTVT.

The chain recombines TRBV6-5 with TRBJ1-5; tentatively, D is TRBD1 (5 bases). Trimming shortened V by 0 bases and J by 1 base, and 7 bases separated the two germline ends. CDR3 size: 15 residues. Looked up from germline, CDR1 is MNHEY and CDR2 is SVGAGI. The DNA for the CDR3 is TGTGCCAGCAGTTACTCGCGGGACAGCAATCAGCCCCAGCATTTT. Translated, it gives CASSYSRDSNQPQHF.

V and J are TRBV5-4 and TRBJ2-2; D is possibly TRBD2 (6 bases). The CDR3 length is 16 residues. CDR1 SGHNT and CDR2 YYREEE come from the germline V gene (reference sequence). Trimming removed 4 bases at V and 5 bases at J, with 18 bases between. CDR3 sequence reads: CASSGRLEGRTGELFF. The CDR3 nucleotides are TGTGCCAGCAGCGGCAGACTAGAAGGTCGGACCGGGGAGCTGTTTTTT.

The rearrangement uses TRBV7-2 and TRBJ1-2, with 8 bases matching TRBD1. The V segment lost 2 bases and the J segment 7 bases; nucleotides outside the gene matches: 6. CDR3 length: 14 residues. Germline V gene sequence: CDR1 SGHTA, CDR2 FQGNSA. As DNA, the CDR3 is TGTGCCAGCAGCTTATCCCAGGGGGCCAGTGGCTACACCTTC. Its translation: CASSLSQGASGYTF.

This clone appeared a single time. This chain links TRBV2 with TRBJ2-1, with TRBD1 identical over 7 bases. The V and J ends lost 7 bases and 4 bases, in that order; junction bases with no gene match: 7. Germline V gives CDR1 SNHLY, CDR2 FYNNEI. The CDR3 covers 14 residues. The CDR3 spells CASITTGKYNEQFF. The CDR3 DNA follows: TGTGCCAGCATCACGACAGGGAAGTACAATGAGCAGTTCTTC. The full variable domain, in which reference TRBV2 and TRBJ2-1 provide the parts outside the CDR3, is EPEVTQTPSHQVTQMGQEVILRCVPISNHLYFYWYRQILGQKVEFLVSFYNNEISEKSEIFDDQFSVERPDGSNFTLKIRSTKLEDSAMYFCASITTGKYNEQFFGPGTRLTVL.

The rearrangement links TRBV4-3 to TRBJ1-2; 8 positions agree with TRBD1. The CDR3 extends over 15 amino acids. V was pared by 4 bases and J by 4 bases, with 8 bases of the junction left unmatched. From germline, CDR1 is LGHNA and CDR2 YSLEER. The CDR3 sequence is CASSRTGTPFYGYTF. The CDR3 DNA is TGCGCCAGCAGCCGGACAGGGACACCCTTCTATGGCTACACCTTC.

As to this clone: At one boundary the junction diverges from the germline segment, which might be a read error. The chain joins TRBV4-3 to TRBJ1-1; the D gene is possibly TRBD1 (5 bases). The length of the CDR3 is 13 residues. Germline assignment: CDR1 LGHNA and CDR2 YSLEER. The CDR3 region is CASSQDGGRLPSF. DNA of the CDR3: TGCGCCAGCAGCCAAGATGGGGGTCGGTTGCCGTCCTTT.

The CDR3 region is CASRGRGYTF. As DNA, the CDR3 is TGTGCCAGCAGGGGGAGGGGCTACACCTTC. J is TRBJ1-2 and V is TRBV12-3 or TRBV12-4; D gene ambiguous. This CDR3 has 10 amino acids. Trimming took 6 bases from V and 8 from J, leaving 7 bases between them.

V and J are TRBV5-1 and TRBJ1-1; TRBD1 agrees at 7 bases. The CDR3 runs 13 residues. V trimming: 2 bases; J trimming: 11 bases; junction bases outside the gene matches: 9. Germline V CDR1 and CDR2: SGHRS, YFSETQ. The CDR3 nucleotides are TGCGCCAGCAGCTTTGGACAGGCCTCGAAGGCTTTCTTT. Its translation: CASSFGQASKAFF.

The V call is TRBV23-1, the J call TRBJ2-3; D may be TRBD1 or TRBD2 (5 bases each). TRBV23-1 is an ORF, and what it does is uncertain. V lost 4 bases to trimming and J lost 0 bases, with 23 bases between them. The CDR3 is 19 amino acids. The CDR3 sequence is CASSRPGRQFGYSTDTQYF. CDR3 nucleotides: TGCGCCAGCAGTCGGCCGGGACGGCAATTCGGATATAGCACAGATACGCAGTATTTT.